These 15 T cell receptor beta chains originate from one sample sequenced in a study of response to subunit inactivated influenza vaccine. TCRdb used MiXCR to reprocess the RT-PCR reads, holding one entry per CDR3 protein. The sample shows around 750,000 distinct CDR3 sequences, 21% of them seen only once. The sequencing here drew on PBMCs from blood, taken 5 to 6 days after vaccination. The receptors come from a man over 45 who received an inactivated influenza vaccine.

This clonotype was recorded a few times. CDR3 nucleotide sequence: TGTGCCAGTAGTAGTCCCGGGACAGGGTATAGCCTTTCCTACAATGAGCAGTTCTTC. The encoded protein is CASSSPGTGYSLSYNEQFF. V is TRBV19 and J is TRBJ2-1; 9 bases map to TRBD1. CDR3 length: 19 residues. The V gene end was trimmed by 4 bases and the J gene end by 1 base; junction bases not matched to a gene: 14. CDR1 LNHDA and CDR2 SQIVND come from the germline V gene (reference sequence).

In its sample, this clonotype was seen many times. CDR3 amino acids: CASSLRRSGANVLTF. The CDR3, as DNA: TGTGCCAGCAGTTTACGACGCTCTGGGGCCAACGTCCTGACTTTC. V gene TRBV12-3 or TRBV12-4 combines with J gene TRBJ2-6; D unclear. The CDR3 runs 15 residues. The germline V and J ends were trimmed by 2 bases and 0 bases, with 5 bases remaining between them.

The chain couples TRBV12-3 or TRBV12-4 to TRBJ1-2, with D unresolved. With 6 bases removed from V and 6 bases from J, the gap between germline ends came to 8 bases. The CDR3 runs 11 residues. CDR3 loop: CASRPYDGYTF. CDR3 nucleotide sequence: TGTGCCAGCAGACCCTATGATGGCTACACCTTC.

This clonotype was picked up a small number of times. This chain's CDR3 is CASSQPGFANTEAFF. The CDR3 region has the DNA TGTGCCAGCAGTCAACCAGGGTTTGCGAACACTGAAGCTTTCTTT. This sequence joins TRBV6-2 or TRBV6-3 and TRBJ1-1, with D tentatively TRBD1 (5 bases). Trimming cost V 5 bases and J 1 base, with 14 bases left between them. The germline CDR1 and CDR2 sequences are MNHEY and SVGEGT. The CDR3 has 15 amino acids.

This clonotype was seen many times. The chain joins TRBV7-2 to TRBJ2-1, with a possible D match to TRBD2 (6 bases). This CDR3 region has 17 residues. The germline gives CDR1 SGHTA, CDR2 FQGNSA. V lost 0 bases to trimming and J lost 6 bases, with 18 bases between them. The CDR3 protein is CASSLALGGAPSNEQFF. Written as DNA, the CDR3 is TGTGCCAGCAGCTTAGCGCTTGGCGGGGCGCCGAGCAATGAGCAGTTCTTC.

The chain uses TRBV6-1 and TRBJ1-1, with 7 bases identical to TRBD1. Trimming took 2 bases from V and 1 from J; bases not matched to a gene: 7. There are 16 residues in the CDR3. Germline V gene sequence: CDR1 MNHNS, CDR2 SASEGT. CDR3 DNA: TGTGCCAGCAGTGAAATTCCGGGACAGCCGAACACTGAAGCTTTCTTT. Translating gives CASSEIPGQPNTEAFF.

V usage is TRBV6-6 and J usage is TRBJ1-4; D may be TRBD1 (6 bases). This CDR3 spans 13 amino acids. The germline CDR1 and CDR2 sequences are MNHNY and SVGAGI (reference sequence). V lost 5 bases and J 10 bases, leaving 14 bases between the germline ends. The chain's CDR3 is CASSPNRDGKLFF. The CDR3 DNA sequence: TGTGCCAGCAGTCCGAACAGGGATGGAAAACTGTTTTTT.

The chain is built from TRBV12-3 or TRBV12-4 and TRBJ2-2; the D gene is possibly TRBD1 (5 bases). Trimming left V 3 bases short and J 4 bases short, with 15 bases between. The CDR3 consists of 16 residues. The chain's CDR3 is CASSFPAGMSTGELFF. The CDR3, as DNA: TGTGCCAGCAGTTTTCCAGCAGGGATGAGCACCGGGGAGCTGTTTTTT.

The chain has TRBV20-1 and TRBJ2-3; 8 bases fit TRBD2. The CDR3 is 15 amino acids. Germline V gene sequence: CDR1 DFQATT, CDR2 SNEGSKA (reference sequence). Germline trimming cut 6 bases from V and 1 base from J; bases unmatched to any gene: 9. CDR3 DNA sequence: TGCAGTGCATTGGCCAATAGCGGGGGCACAGATACGCAGTATTTT. Its translation is CSALANSGGTDTQYF.

In its sample, this clonotype was seen a few times. V and J are TRBV6-1 and TRBJ1-2; D not resolved. Trimming left V 6 bases short and J 0 bases short, with 14 bases between. Germline values: CDR1 MNHNS, CDR2 SASEGT. CDR3 length: 15 residues. CDR3 protein: CASSGSDKSNYGYTF. The CDR3 coding sequence is TGTGCCAGCAGCGGGTCCGACAAATCTAACTATGGCTACACCTTC.

The table lists this clonotype with many counts. CDR3 sequence: CASSPLGGSSYNEQFF. For the CDR3, the DNA is TGTGCCAGCAGTCCATTGGGCGGGAGCTCCTACAATGAGCAGTTCTTC. The chain has TRBV28 and TRBJ2-1, with 7 bases lining up with TRBD2. The junction had 7 bases not matched to a gene; V was cut back by 5 bases and J by 0 bases. The germline gives CDR1 MDHEN, CDR2 SYDVKM. The length of the CDR3 is 16 residues.

This clonotype has only a few counts. The J gene is TRBJ1-5, the V gene TRBV12-3 or TRBV12-4, with D uncertain. V lost 7 bases and J lost 0, with 10 bases in between. The CDR3 contains 14 residues. CDR3 amino acids: CASTLQYSNQPQHF. CDR3 nucleotide sequence: TGTGCCAGCACCCTCCAATATAGCAATCAGCCCCAGCATTTT.

The genes are TRBV4-3 and TRBJ2-1; tentatively, D is TRBD1 or TRBD2 (5 bases each). The germline CDR1 and CDR2 sequences are LGHNA and YSLEER. The CDR3 runs to 15 residues. V was trimmed by 2 bases and J by 3 bases, leaving 11 bases between them. The CDR3 region has the DNA TGCGCCAGCAGCCAAATGGGGACGGACTACAATGAGCAGTTCTTC. Its translation: CASSQMGTDYNEQFF.

The chain has TRBV7-8 and TRBJ2-5; 10 bases align to TRBD2. CDR3 length equals 17 residues. J gave up 5 bases and V 2 bases, and 11 bases lay outside the gene matches. Germline CDR1 is SGHVS and CDR2 is FQNEAQ. The CDR3 DNA sequence: TGTGCCAGCAGCTTAAGGGCGAGGACTAGCGGAGGGGAGACCCAGTACTTC. It translates to CASSLRARTSGGETQYF. Filled out from reference TRBV7-8 and TRBJ2-5, the complete variable domain reads GAGVSQSPRYKVAKRGQDVALRCDPISGHVSLFWYQQALGQGPEFLTYFQNEAQLDKSGLPSDRFFAERPEGSVSTLKIQRTQQEDSAVYLCASSLRARTSGGETQYFGPGTRLLVL.

This clonotype came up a few times. The J gene is TRBJ2-1, the V gene TRBV7-9, with unresolved D. This CDR3 is built from 14 residues. Germline CDR1 and CDR2: SEHNR and FQNEAQ (reference sequence). The germline V and J ends were trimmed by 1 base and 4 bases, with 8 bases remaining between them. The CDR3 region is CASSLESLYNEQFF. CDR3 nucleotides: TGTGCCAGCAGCTTAGAGTCATTATACAATGAGCAGTTCTTC.